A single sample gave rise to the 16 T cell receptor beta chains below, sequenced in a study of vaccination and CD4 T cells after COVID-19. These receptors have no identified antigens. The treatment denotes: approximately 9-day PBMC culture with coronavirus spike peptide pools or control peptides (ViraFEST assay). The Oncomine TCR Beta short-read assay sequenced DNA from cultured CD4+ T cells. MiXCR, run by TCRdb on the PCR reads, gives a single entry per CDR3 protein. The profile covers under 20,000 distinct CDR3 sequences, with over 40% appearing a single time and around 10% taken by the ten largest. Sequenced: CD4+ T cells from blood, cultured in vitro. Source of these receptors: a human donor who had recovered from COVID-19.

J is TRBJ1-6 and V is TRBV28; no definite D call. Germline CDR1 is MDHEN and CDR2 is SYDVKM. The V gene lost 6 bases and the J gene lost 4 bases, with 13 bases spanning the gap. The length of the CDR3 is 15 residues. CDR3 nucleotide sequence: TGTGCCAGCAGGGAGAGCAGATCTTATAATTCACCCCTCCACTTT. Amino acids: CASRESRSYNSPLHF.

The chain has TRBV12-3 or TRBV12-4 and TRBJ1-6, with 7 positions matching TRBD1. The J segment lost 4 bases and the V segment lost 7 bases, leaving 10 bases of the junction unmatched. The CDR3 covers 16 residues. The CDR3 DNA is TGTGCCAGCACCCCCACATGGGGACAGTATAATTCACCCCTCCACTTT. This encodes CASTPTWGQYNSPLHF.

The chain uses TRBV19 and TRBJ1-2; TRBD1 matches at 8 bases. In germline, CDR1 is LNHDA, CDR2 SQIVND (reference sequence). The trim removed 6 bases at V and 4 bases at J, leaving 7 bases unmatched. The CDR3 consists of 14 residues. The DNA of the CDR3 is TGTGCCAGTAGCTTACAGGGGGTTGGCTATGGCTACACCTTC. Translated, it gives CASSLQGVGYGYTF.

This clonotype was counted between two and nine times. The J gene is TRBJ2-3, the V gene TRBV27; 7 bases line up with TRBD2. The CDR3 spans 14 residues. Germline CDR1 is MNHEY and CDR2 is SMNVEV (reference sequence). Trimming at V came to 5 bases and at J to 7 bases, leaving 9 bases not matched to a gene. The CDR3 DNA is TGTGCCAGCAGTCTACGGGGAGCGGGGAATACGCAGTATTTT. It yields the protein CASSLRGAGNTQYF.

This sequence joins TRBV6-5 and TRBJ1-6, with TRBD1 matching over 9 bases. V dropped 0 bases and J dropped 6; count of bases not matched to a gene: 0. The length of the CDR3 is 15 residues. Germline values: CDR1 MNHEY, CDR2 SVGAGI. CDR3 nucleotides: TGTGCCAGCAGTTACTCGACAGGGGGTAATTCACCCCTCCACTTT. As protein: CASSYSTGGNSPLHF.

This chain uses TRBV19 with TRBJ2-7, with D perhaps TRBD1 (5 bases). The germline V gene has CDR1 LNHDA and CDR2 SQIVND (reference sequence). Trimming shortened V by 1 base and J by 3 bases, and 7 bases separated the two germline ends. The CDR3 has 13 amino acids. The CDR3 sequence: CASSIGRDYEQYF. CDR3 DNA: TGTGCCAGTAGTATAGGCAGGGACTACGAGCAGTACTTC. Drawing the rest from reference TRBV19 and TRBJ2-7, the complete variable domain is DGGITQSPKYLFRKEGQNVTLSCEQNLNHDAMYWYRQDPGQGLRLIYYSQIVNDFQKGDIAEGYSVSREKKESFPLTVTSAQKNPTAFYLCASSIGRDYEQYFGPGTRLTVT.

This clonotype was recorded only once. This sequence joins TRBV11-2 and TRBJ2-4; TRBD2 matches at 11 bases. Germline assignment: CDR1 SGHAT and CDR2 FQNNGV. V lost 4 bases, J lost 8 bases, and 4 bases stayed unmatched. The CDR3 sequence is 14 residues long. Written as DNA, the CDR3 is TGTGCCAGCAGCTCCACTAGCGGGAGCGACATTCAGTACTTC. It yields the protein CASSSTSGSDIQYF.

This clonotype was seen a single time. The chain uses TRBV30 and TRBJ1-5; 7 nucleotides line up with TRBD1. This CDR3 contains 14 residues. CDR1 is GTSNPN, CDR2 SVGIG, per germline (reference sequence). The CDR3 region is CVQTPGQSNQPQHF. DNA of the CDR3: TGTGTTCAAACTCCGGGACAGAGCAATCAGCCCCAGCATTTT.

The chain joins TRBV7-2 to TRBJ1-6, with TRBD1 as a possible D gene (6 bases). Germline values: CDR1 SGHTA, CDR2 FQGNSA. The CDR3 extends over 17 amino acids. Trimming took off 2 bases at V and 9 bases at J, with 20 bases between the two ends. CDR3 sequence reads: CASSLSMLDSEFSPLHF. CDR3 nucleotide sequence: TGTGCCAGCAGCTTAAGTATGTTGGACAGTGAATTTTCACCCCTCCACTTT. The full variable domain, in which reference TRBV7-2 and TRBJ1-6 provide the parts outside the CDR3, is GAGVSQSPSNKVTEKGKDVELRCDPISGHTALYWYRQSLGQGLEFLIYFQGNSAPDKSGLPSDRFSAERTGGSVSTLTIQRTQQEDSAVYLCASSLSMLDSEFSPLHFGNGTRLTVT.

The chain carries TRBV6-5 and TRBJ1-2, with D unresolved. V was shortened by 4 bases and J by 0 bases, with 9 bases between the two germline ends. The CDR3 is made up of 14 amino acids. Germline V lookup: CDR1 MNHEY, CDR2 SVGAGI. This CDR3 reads CASSSQRSNYGYTF. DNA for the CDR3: TGTGCCAGCAGTTCTCAGAGATCTAACTATGGCTACACCTTC.

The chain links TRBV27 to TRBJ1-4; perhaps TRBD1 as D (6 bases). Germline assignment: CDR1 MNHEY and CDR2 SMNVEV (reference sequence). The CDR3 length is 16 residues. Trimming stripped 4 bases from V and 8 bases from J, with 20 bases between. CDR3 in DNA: TGTGCCAGCAGTTCGGAGACGCAGGGGAATTCGGAAAAACTGTTTTTT. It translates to CASSSETQGNSEKLFF.

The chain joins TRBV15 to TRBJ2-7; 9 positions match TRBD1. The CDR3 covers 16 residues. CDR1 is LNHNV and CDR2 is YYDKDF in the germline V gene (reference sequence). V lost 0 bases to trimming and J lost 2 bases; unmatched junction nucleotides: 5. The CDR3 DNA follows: TGTGCCACCAGCAGAGATCTCGGGACAGGGACCTACGAGCAGTACTTC. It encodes CATSRDLGTGTYEQYF.

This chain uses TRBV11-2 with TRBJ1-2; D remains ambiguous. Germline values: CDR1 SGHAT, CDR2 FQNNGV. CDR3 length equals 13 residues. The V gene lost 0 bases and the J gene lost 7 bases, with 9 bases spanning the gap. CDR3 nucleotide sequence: TGTGCCAGCAGCTTAGAACCTCCCTCTGGCTACACCTTC. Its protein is CASSLEPPSGYTF.

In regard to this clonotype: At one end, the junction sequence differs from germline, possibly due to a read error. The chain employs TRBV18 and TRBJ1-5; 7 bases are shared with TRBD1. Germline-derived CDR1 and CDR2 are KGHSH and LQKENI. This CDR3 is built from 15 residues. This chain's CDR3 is CASSPTTGSNQPLHF. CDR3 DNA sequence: TGTGCCAGCTCTCCAACGACAGGGTCCAATCAGCCCCTGCATTTT. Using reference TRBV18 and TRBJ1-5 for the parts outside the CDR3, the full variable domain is NAGVMQNPRHLVRRRGQEARLRCSPMKGHSHVYWYRQLPEEGLKFMVYLQKENIIDESGMPKERFSAEFPKEGPSILRIQQVVRGDSAAYFCASSPTTGSNQPLHFGDGTRLSIL.

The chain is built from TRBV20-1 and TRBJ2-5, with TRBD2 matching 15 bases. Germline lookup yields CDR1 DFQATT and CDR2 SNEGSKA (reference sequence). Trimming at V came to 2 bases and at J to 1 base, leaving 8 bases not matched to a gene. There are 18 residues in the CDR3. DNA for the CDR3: TGCAGTGCTAGAAGGACTAGCGGGAGGGGTGAGGGCCAAGAGACCCAGTACTTC. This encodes CSARRTSGRGEGQETQYF.

The CDR3: CASSLEQGVLSPLHF. CDR3 DNA sequence: TGTGCCAGCAGCTTGGAACAGGGGGTGCTTTCACCCCTCCACTTT. This chain connects TRBV5-4 to TRBJ1-6; 8 bases are a match to TRBD1. Germline CDR1 reads SGHNT; CDR2 reads YYREEE (reference sequence). J was trimmed by 9 bases and V by 0 bases; bases with no gene match: 5. CDR3 length equals 15 residues.